The T cell receptor beta chain described here comes from a study of shared clonotypes between healthy human individuals. Study-wide findings and caveats: Clonotypes shared by all four sorted-subset donors had higher generation probabilities than non-shared clonotypes.

The table lists this clone with a count of one. Its specificity is unknown. Each sorted subset replicate got 200 ng genomic DNA, tens of thousands of genomes. TCRdb's copy holds only in-frame clones and misses some; the assay was immunoSEQ multiplex PCR. The sample holds roughly 500,000 clones, 90% to 97% seen once. CDR3 size: 14 residues. With 3 bases removed from V and 0 bases from J, the gap between germline ends came to 4 bases. Germline-derived CDR1 and CDR2 are SGHNT and YYREEE (reference sequence). Each of the donors was a healthy adult who was HIV-negative and had not had a recent acute infection or vaccination.

The V call is TRBV5-4, the J call TRBJ2-6; D gene uncertain. The sequenced material came from naive CD4+ T cells sorted from blood. As to subset: CD45RA+ positively selected. The receptor was derived from a woman aged 25 to 39 in good health. The CDR3 loop reads CASSWNSGANVLTF. Written as DNA, the CDR3 is TGTGCCAGCAGCTGGAACTCTGGGGCCAACGTCCTGACTTTC. Variable domain in full (rest from reference TRBV5-4 and TRBJ2-6): ETGVTQSPTHLIKTRGQQVTLRCSSQSGHNTVSWYQQALGQGPQFIFQYYREEENGRGNFPPRFSGLQFPNYSSELNVNALELDDSALYLCASSWNSGANVLTFGAGSRLTVL.